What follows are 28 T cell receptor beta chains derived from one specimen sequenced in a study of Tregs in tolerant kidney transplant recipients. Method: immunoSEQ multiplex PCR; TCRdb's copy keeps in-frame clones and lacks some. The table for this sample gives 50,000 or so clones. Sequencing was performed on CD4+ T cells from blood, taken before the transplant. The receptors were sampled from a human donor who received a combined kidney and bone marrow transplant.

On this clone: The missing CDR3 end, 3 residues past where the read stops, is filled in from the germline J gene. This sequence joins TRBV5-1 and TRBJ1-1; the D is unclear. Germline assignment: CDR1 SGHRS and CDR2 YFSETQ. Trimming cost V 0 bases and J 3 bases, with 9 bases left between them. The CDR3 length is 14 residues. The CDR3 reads CASSLDSTYTEAFF. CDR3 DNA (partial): TGCGCCAGCAGCTTGGATAGCACCTACACTGAA. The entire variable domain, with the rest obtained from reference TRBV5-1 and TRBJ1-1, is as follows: KAGVTQTPRYLIKTRGQQVTLSCSPISGHRSVSWYQQTPGQGLQFLFEYFSETQRNKGNFPGRFSGRQFSNSRSEMNVSTLELGDSALYLCASSLDSTYTEAFFGQGTRLTVV.

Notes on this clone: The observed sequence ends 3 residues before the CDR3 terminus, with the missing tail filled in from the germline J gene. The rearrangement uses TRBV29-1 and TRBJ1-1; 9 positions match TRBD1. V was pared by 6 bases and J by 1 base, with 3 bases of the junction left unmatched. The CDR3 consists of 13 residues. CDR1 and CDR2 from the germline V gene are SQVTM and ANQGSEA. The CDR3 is CSVQGAQNTEAFF. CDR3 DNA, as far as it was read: TGCAGCGTACAGGGGGCCCAGAACACTGAA. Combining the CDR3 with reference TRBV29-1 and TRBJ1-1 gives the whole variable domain SAVISQKPSRDICQRGTSLTIQCQVDSQVTMMFWYRQQPGQSLTLIATANQGSEATYESGFVIDKFPISRPNLTFSTLTVSNMSPEDSSIYLCSVQGAQNTEAFFGQGTRLTVV.

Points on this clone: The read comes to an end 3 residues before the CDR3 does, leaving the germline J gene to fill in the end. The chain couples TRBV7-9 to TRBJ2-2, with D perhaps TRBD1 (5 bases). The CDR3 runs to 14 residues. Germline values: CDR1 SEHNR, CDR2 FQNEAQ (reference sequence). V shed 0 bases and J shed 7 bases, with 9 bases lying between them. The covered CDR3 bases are TGTGCCAGCAGCTTAGCCCAGGGTAGCGGGGAG. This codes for CASSLAQGSGE. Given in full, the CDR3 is CASSLAQGSGELFF.

Incomplete CDR3 DNA: TGCAGCACGGACAGGTACTATGGGGATACG. This translates into CSTDRYYGDT. The whole CDR3 is CSTDRYYGDTQYF. The chain joins TRBV29-1 to TRBJ2-3; 7 bases are a match to TRBD1. Read sequence stops 3 residues before the CDR3 end, and the germline J gene provides the missing end. Germline V lookup: CDR1 SQVTM, CDR2 ANQGSEA. Trimming at V came to 8 bases and at J to 6 bases, leaving 11 bases not matched to a gene. The CDR3 length is 13 residues.

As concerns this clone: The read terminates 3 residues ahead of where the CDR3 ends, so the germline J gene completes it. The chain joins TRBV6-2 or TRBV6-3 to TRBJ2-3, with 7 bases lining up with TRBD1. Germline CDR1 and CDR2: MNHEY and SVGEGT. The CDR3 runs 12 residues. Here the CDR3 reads CAIRQGADTQYF. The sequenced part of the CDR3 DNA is TGTGCTATTAGACAGGGAGCGGATACG.

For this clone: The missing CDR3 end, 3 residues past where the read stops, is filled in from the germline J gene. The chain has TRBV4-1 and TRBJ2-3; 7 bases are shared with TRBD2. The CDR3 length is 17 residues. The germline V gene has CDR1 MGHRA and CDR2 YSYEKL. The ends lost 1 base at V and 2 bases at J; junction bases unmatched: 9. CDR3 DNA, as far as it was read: TGCGCCAGCAGCCAAGCTTTTCTAGCGGAAGACACAGATACG. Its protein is CASSQAFLAEDTDT. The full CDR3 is CASSQAFLAEDTDTQYF.

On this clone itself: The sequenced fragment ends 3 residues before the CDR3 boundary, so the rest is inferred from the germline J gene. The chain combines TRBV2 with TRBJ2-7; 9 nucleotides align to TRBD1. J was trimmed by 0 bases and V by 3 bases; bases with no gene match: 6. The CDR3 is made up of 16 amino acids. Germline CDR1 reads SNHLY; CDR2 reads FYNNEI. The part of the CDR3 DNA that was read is TGTGCCAGCAGTGAGTCCGGGACAGGGAGCTCCTACGAG. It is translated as CASSESGTGSSYE. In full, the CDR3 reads CASSESGTGSSYEQYF.

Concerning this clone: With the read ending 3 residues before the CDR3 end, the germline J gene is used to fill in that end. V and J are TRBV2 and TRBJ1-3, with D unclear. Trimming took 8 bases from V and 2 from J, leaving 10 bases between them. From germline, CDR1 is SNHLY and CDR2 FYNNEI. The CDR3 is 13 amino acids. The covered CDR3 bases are TGTGCCAGCGGCAGAATCCCTGGAAACACC. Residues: CASGRIPGNT. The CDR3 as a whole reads CASGRIPGNTIYF.

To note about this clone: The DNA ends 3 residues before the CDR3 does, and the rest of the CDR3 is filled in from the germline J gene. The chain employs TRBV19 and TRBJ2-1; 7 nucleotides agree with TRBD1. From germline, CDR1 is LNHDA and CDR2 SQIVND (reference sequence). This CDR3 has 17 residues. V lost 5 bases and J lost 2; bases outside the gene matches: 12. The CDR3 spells CASSSDRSSRAYNEQFF. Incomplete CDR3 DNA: TGTGCCAGTAGTTCGGACAGGAGTAGTAGGGCCTACAATGAG. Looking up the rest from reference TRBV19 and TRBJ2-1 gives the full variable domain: DGGITQSPKYLFRKEGQNVTLSCEQNLNHDAMYWYRQDPGQGLRLIYYSQIVNDFQKGDIAEGYSVSREKKESFPLTVTSAQKNPTAFYLCASSSDRSSRAYNEQFFGPGTRLTVL.

The sequenced part of the CDR3 DNA is TGTGCCAGCCAATTAGCTAAACGCACAGATACG. Protein: CASQLAKRTDT. The whole CDR3 is CASQLAKRTDTQYF. The chain joins TRBV11-2 to TRBJ2-3; D not resolved. The read ends 3 residues early relative to the CDR3; the germline J gene fills the gap. Germline CDR1 SGHAT, CDR2 FQNNGV. Trimming took 8 bases from V and 1 from J, leaving 13 bases between them. The CDR3 runs 14 residues.

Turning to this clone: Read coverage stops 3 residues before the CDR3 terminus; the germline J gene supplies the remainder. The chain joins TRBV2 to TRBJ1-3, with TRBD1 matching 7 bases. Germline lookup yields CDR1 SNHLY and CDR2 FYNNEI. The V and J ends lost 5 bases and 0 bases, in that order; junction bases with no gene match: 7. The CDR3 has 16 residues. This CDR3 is CASSTRDSLSGNTIYF. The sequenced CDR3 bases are TGTGCCAGCAGTACCCGGGACAGCCTCTCTGGAAACACC.

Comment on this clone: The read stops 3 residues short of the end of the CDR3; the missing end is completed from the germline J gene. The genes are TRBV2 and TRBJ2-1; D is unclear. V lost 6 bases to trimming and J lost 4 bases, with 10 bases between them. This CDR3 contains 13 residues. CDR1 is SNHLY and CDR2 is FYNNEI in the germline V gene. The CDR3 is CASSETRYNEQFF. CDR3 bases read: TGTGCCAGCAGCGAGACACGGTACAATGAG.

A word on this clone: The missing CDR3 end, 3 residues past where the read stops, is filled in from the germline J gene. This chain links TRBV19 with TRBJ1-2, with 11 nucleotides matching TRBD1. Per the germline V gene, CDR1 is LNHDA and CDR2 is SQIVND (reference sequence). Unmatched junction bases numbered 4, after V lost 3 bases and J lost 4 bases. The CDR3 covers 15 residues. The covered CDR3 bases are TGTGCCAGTAGTATGGCCGGGACAGGGGGCTATGGC. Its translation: CASSMAGTGGYG. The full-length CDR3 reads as CASSMAGTGGYGYTF.

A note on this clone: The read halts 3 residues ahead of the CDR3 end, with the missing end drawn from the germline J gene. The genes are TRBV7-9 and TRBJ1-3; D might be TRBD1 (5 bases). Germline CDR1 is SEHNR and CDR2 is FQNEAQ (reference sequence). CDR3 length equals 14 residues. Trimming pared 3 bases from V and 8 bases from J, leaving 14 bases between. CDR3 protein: CASSFTSGSDTIYF. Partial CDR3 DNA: TGTGCCAGCAGCTTTACTTCAGGGAGCGACACC. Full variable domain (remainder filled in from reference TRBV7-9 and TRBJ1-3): DTGVSQNPRHKITKRGQNVTFRCDPISEHNRLYWYRQTLGQGPEFLTYFQNEAQLEKSRLLSDRFSAERPKGSFSTLEIQRTEQGDSAMYLCASSFTSGSDTIYFGEGSWLTVV.

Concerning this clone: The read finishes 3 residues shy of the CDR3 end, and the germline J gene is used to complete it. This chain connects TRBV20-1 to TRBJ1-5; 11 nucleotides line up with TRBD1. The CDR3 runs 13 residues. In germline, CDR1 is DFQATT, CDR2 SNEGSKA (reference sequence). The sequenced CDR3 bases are TGCAGCCTTCGGACAGGGGGCGATCAGCCC. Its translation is CSLRTGGDQP. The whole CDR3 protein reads CSLRTGGDQPQHF.

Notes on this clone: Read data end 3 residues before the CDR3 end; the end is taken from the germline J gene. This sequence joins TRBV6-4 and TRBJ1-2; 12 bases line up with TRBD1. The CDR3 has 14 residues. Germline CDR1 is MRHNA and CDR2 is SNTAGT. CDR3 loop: CASSAGQGAKGYTF. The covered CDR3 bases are TGTGCCAGCAGTGCGGGACAGGGGGCTAAGGGC.

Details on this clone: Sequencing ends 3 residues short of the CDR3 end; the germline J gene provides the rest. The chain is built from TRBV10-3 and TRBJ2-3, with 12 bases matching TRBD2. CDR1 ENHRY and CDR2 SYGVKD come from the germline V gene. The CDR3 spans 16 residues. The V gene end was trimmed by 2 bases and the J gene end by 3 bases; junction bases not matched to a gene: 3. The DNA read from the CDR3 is TGTGCCATCAGTGAGGTGGGGACTAGCGGGACAGATACG. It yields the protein CAISEVGTSGTDT. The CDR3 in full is CAISEVGTSGTDTQYF.

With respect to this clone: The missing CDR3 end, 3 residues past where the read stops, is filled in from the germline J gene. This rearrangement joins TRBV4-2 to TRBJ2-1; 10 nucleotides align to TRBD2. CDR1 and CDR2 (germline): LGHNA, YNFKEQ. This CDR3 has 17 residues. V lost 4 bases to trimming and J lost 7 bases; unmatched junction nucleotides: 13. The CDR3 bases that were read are TGTGCCAGCAGCCCGGGGGTGAGGGCTAGCGGGAGTAATGAG. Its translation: CASSPGVRASGSNE. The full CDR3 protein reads CASSPGVRASGSNEQFF.

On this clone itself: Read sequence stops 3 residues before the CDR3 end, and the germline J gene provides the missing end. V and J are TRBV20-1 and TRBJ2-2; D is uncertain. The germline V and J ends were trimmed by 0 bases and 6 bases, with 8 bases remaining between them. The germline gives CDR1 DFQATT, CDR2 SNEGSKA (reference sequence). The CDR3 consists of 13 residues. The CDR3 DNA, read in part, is TGCAGTGCTAGAGATCAAAGGGCCGGGGAG. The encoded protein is CSARDQRAGE. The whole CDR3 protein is CSARDQRAGELFF.

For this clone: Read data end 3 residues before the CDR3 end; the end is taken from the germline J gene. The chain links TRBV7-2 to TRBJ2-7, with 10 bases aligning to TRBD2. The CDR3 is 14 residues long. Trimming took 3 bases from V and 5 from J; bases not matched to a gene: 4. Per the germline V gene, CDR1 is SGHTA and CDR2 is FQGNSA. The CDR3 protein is CASSLAGTSDEQYF. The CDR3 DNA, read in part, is TGTGCCAGCAGCTTGGCCGGGACTAGCGACGAG.

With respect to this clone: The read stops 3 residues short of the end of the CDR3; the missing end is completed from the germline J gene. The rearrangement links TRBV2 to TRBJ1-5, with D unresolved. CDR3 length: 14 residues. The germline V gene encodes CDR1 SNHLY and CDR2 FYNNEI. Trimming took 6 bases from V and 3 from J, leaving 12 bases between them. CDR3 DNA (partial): TGTGCCAGCAGAGCGTGGCAGCCCAATCAGCCC. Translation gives CASRAWQPNQP. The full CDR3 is CASRAWQPNQPQHF.

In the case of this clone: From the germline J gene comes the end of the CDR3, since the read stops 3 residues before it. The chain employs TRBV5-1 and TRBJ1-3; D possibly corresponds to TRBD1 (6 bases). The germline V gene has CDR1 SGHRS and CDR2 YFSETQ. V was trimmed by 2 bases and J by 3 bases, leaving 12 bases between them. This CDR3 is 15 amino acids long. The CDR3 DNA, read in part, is TGCGCCAGCAGCTTCGATGGGGGCTTTGGAAACACC. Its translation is CASSFDGGFGNT. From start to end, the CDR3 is CASSFDGGFGNTIYF. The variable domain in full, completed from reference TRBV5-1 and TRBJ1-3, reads KAGVTQTPRYLIKTRGQQVTLSCSPISGHRSVSWYQQTPGQGLQFLFEYFSETQRNKGNFPGRFSGRQFSNSRSEMNVSTLELGDSALYLCASSFDGGFGNTIYFGEGSWLTVV.

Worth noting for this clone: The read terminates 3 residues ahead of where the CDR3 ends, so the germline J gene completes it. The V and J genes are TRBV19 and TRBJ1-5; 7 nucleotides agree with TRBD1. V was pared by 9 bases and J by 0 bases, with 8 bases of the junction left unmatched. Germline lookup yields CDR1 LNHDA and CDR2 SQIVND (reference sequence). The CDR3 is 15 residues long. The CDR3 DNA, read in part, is TGTGCCAGCGCCCCGGACAGGTATAGCAATCAGCCC. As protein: CASAPDRYSNQP. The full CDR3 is CASAPDRYSNQPQHF.

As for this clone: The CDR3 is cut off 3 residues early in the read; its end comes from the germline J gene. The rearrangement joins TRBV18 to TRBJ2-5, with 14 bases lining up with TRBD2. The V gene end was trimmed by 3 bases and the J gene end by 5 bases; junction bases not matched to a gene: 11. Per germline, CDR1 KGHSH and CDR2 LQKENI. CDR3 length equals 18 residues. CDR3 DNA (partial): TGTGCCAGCTCACCGGCGGGACTAGCGGGAGCTTCCGGGGAGACC. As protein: CASSPAGLAGASGET. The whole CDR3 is CASSPAGLAGASGETQYF. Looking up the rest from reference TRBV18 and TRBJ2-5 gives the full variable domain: NAGVMQNPRHLVRRRGQEARLRCSPMKGHSHVYWYRQLPEEGLKFMVYLQKENIIDESGMPKERFSAEFPKEGPSILRIQQVVRGDSAAYFCASSPAGLAGASGETQYFGPGTRLLVL.

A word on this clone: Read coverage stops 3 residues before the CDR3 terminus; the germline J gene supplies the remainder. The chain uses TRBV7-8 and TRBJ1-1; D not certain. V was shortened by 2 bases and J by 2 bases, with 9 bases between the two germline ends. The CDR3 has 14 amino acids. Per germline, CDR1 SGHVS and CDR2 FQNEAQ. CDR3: CASSLRASNTEAFF. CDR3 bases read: TGTGCCAGCAGCTTAAGGGCGTCTAACACTGAA.

The covered CDR3 bases are TGTGCCAGCAGCTTAGGGAGGGGTCACGAG. The encoded protein is CASSLGRGHE. The whole CDR3 protein is CASSLGRGHEQYF. The chain is built from TRBV7-2 and TRBJ2-7; tentatively, D is TRBD2 (6 bases). The CDR3 goes on 3 residues after the read ends, and that part is filled in from the germline J gene. The germline V and J ends were trimmed by 1 base and 5 bases, with 9 bases remaining between them. Germline V gives CDR1 SGHTA, CDR2 FQGNSA. The CDR3 contains 13 residues.

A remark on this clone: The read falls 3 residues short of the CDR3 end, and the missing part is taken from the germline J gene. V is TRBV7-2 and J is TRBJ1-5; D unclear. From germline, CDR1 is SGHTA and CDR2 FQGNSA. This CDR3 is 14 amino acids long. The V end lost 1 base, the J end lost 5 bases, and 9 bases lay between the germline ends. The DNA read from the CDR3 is TGTGCCAGCAGCTTAGGGGGAGCGGATCAGCCC. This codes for CASSLGGADQP. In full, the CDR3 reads CASSLGGADQPQHF.

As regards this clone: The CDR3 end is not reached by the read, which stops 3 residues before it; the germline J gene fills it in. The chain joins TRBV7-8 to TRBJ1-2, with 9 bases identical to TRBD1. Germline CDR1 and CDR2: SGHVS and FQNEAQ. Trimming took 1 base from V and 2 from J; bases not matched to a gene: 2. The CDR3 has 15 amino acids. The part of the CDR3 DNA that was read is TGTGCCAGCAGCTTAGGAGGACAGGGGAACTATGGC. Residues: CASSLGGQGNYG. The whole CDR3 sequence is CASSLGGQGNYGYTF.